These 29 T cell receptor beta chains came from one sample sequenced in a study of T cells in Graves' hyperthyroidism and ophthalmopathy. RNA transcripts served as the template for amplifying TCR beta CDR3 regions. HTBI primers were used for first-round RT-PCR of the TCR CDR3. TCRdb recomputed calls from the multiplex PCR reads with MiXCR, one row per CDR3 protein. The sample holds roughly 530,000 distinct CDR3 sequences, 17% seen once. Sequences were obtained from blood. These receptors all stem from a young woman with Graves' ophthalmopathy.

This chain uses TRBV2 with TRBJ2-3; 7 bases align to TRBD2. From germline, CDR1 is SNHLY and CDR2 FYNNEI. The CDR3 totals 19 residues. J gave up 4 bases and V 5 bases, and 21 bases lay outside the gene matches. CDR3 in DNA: TGTGCCAGCAGTTATCCACTAGCGAGGGGTCTTTGGAGTTCAGATACGCAGTATTTT. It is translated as CASSYPLARGLWSSDTQYF.

Written as DNA, the CDR3 is TGTGCCAGCAGCCAAGGAGCTGAAGCTTTCTTT. It encodes CASSQGAEAFF. V usage is TRBV3-1 and J usage is TRBJ1-1; D is unclear. The CDR3 length is 11 residues. Trimming removed 1 base from V and 6 bases from J, with 3 bases in between. Germline assignment: CDR1 LGHDT and CDR2 YNNKEL (reference sequence).

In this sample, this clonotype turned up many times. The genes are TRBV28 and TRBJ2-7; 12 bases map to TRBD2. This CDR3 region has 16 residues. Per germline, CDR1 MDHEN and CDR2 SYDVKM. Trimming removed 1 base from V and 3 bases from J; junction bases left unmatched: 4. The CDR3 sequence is CASSLSWTSGIYEQYF. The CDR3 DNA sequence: TGTGCCAGCAGTTTATCTTGGACTAGCGGGATCTACGAGCAGTACTTC.

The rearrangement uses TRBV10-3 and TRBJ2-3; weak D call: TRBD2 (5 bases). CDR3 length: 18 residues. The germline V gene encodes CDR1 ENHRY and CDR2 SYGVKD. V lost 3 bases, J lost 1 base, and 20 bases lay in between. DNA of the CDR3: TGTGCCATCAGTGAAATTTTGCGGGCGCGTCCGGGCACAGATACGCAGTATTTT. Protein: CAISEILRARPGTDTQYF.

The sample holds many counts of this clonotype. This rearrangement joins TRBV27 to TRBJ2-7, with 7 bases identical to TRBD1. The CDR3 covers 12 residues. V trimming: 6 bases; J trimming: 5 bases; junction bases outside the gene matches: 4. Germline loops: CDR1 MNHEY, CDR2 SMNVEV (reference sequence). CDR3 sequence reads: CASSDRAHEQYF. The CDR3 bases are TGTGCCAGCAGCGACAGGGCCCACGAGCAGTACTTC.

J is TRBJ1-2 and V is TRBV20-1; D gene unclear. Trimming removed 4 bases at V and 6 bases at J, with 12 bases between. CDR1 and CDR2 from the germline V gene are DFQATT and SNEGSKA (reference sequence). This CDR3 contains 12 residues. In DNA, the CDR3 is TGCAGTGCTAATACGAGAGGTGATGGCTACACCTTC. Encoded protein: CSANTRGDGYTF.

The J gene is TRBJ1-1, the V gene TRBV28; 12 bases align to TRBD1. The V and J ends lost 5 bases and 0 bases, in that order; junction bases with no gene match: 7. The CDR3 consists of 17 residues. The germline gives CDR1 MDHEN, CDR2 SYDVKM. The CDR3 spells CASSRDRGPTLNTEAFF. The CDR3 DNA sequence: TGTGCCAGCAGTCGGGACAGGGGGCCAACGCTGAACACTGAAGCTTTCTTT.

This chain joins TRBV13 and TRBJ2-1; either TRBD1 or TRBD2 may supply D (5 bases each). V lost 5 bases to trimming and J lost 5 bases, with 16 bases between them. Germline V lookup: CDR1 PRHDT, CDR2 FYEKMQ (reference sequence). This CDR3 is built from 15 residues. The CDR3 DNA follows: TGTGCCAGCAGCCTTGCTCGGGGCCTGGACAATGAGCAGTTCTTC. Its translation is CASSLARGLDNEQFF.

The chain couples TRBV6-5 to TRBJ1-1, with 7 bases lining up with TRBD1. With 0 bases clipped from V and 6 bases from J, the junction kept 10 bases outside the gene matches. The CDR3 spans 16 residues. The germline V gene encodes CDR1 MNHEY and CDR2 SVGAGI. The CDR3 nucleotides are TGTGCCAGCAGTTACTCGACGTCAGGGGGGATCGCTGAAGCTTTCTTT. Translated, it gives CASSYSTSGGIAEAFF.

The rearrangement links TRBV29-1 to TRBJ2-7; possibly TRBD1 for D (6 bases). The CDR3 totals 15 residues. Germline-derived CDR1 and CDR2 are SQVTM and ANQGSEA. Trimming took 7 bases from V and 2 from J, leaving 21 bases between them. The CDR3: CSAPLPGQPAYEQYF. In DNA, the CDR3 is TGCAGCGCTCCTCTCCCCGGACAGCCAGCCTACGAGCAGTACTTC.

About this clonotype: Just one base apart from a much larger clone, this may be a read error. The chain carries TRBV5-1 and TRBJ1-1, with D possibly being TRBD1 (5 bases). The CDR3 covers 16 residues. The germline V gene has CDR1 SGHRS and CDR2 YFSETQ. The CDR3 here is CVSTGVWLGPNTEAFF. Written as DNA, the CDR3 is TGCGTCAGCACCGGGGTTTGGCTGGGGCCGAACACTGAAGCTTTCTTT.

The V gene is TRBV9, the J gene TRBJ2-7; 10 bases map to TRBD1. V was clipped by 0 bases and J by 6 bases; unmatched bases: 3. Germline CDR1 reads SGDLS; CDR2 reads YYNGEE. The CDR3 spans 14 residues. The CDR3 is CASSVGDRGPEQYF. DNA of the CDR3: TGTGCCAGCAGCGTAGGGGACAGGGGACCCGAGCAGTACTTC.

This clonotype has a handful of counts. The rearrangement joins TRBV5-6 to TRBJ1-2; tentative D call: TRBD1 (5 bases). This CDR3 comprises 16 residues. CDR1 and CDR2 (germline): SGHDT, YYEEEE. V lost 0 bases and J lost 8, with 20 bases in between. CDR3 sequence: CASSLEGGTGPRGYTF. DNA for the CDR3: TGTGCCAGCAGCTTGGAAGGCGGCACAGGTCCCCGGGGCTACACCTTC.

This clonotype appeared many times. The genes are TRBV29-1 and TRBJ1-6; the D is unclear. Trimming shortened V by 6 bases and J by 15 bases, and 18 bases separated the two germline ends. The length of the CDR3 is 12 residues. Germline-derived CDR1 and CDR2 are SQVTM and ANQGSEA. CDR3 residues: CSVLTSGELLHF. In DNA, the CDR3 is TGCAGCGTCCTAACATCGGGTGAACTCCTCCACTTT.

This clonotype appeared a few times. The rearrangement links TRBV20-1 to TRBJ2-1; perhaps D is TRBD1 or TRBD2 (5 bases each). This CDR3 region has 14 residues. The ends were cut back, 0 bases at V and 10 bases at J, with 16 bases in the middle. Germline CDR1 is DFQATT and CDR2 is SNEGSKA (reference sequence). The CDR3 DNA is TGCAGTGCTAGAGATGGCCTGAGGGGAAACGAGCAGTTCTTC. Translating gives CSARDGLRGNEQFF.

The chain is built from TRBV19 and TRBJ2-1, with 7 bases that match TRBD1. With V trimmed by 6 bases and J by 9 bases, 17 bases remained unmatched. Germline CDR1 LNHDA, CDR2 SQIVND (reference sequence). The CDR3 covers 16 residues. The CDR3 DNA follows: TGTGCCAGTAGCCCCGTAGAGGGGGCTTTATTGGGTGAGCAGTTCTTC. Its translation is CASSPVEGALLGEQFF.

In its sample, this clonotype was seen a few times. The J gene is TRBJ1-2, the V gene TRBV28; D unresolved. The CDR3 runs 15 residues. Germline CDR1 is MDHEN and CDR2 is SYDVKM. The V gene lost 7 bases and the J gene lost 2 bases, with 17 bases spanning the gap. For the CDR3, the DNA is TGTGCCAGCATCCCTTTTGGGTCCGGAAACTATGGCTACACCTTC. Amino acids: CASIPFGSGNYGYTF.

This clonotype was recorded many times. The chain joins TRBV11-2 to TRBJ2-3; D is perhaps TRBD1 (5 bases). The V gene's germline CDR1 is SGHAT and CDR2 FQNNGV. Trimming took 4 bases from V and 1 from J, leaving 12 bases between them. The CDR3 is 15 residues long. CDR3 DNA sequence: TGTGCCAGCAGCTGGCTCGACAGTGGCACAGATACGCAGTATTTT. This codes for CASSWLDSGTDTQYF.

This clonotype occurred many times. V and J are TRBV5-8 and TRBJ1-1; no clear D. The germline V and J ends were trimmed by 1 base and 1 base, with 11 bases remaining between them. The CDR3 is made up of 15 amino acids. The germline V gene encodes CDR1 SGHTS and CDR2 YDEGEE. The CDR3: CASSLSLAKNTEAFF. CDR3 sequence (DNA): TGTGCCAGCAGCTTGAGTCTGGCTAAGAACACTGAAGCTTTCTTT.

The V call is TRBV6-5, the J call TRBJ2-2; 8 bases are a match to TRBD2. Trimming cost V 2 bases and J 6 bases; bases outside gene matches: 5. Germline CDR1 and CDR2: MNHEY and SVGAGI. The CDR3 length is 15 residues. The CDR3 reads CASSYETGGAGELFF. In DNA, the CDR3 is TGTGCCAGCAGTTACGAGACGGGGGGGGCCGGGGAGCTGTTTTTT.

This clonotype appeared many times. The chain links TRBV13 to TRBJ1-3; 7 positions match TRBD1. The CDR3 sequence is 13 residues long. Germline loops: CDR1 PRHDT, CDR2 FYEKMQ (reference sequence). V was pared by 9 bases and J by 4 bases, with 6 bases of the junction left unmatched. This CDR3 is CASLEGAGNTIYF. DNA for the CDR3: TGTGCCAGTCTGGAGGGGGCGGGAAACACCATATATTTT.

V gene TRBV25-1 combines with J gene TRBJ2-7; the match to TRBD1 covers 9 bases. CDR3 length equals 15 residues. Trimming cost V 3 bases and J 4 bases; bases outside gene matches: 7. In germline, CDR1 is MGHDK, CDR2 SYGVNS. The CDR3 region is CASSDWTGVGYEQYF. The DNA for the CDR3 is TGTGCCAGCAGTGATTGGACAGGGGTCGGGTACGAGCAGTACTTC.

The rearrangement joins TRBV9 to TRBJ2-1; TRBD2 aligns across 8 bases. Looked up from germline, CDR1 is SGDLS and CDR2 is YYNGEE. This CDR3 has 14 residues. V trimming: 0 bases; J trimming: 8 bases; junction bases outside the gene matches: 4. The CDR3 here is CASSVAGLEYEQFF. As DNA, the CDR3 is TGTGCCAGCAGCGTAGCGGGACTAGAATATGAGCAGTTCTTC.

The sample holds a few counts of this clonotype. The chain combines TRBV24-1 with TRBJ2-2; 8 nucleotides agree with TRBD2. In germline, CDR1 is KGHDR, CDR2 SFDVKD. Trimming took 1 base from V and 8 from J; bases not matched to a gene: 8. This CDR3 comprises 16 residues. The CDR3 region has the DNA TGTGCCACCAGTGATTTACTAGCGGCGGCGGGAGGGGAGCTGTTTTTT. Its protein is CATSDLLAAAGGELFF.

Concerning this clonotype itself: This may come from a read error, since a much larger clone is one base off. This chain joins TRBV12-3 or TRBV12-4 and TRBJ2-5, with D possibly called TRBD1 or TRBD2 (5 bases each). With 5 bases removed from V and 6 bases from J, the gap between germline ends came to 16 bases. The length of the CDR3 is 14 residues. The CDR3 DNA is TGTGCCAGCAGTACCGGGGCAGGTGTGAAGACCCAGTACTTC. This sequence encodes CASSTGAGVKTQYF.

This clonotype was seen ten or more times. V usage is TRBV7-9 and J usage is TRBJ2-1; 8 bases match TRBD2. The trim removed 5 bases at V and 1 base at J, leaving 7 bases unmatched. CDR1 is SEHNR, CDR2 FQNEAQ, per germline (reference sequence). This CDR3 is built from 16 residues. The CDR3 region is CASSLYGGASYNEQFF. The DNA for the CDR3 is TGTGCCAGCAGCCTATACGGGGGGGCATCCTACAATGAGCAGTTCTTC.

CDR3 region: CAIRENDRGYEQFF. The CDR3 nucleotides are TGTGCCATCAGGGAGAACGACAGGGGCTATGAGCAGTTCTTC. The chain uses TRBV10-3 and TRBJ2-1; 8 bases fit TRBD1. With V trimmed by 6 bases and J by 8 bases, 9 bases remained unmatched. Germline CDR1 reads ENHRY; CDR2 reads SYGVKD. The CDR3 consists of 14 residues.

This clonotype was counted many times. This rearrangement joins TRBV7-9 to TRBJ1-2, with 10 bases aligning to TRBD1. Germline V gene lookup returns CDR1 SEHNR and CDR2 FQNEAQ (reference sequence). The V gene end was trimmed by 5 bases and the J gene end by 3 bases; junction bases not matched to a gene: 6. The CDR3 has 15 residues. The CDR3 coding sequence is TGTGCCAGCAGCCCCAAGACAGGGGGCGACTATGGCTACACCTTC. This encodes CASSPKTGGDYGYTF.

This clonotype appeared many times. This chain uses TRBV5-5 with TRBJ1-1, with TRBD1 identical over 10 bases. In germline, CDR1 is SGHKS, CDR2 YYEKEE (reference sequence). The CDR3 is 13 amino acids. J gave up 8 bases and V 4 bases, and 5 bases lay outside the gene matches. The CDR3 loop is CASSRDRGAEAFF. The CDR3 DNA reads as TGTGCCAGCAGCCGGGACAGGGGTGCGGAAGCTTTCTTT.